These T cell receptor beta chains were read from a single sample in a study of T cells in Graves' hyperthyroidism and ophthalmopathy. TCRdb re-called the multiplex PCR reads with MiXCR, one entry per CDR3 protein. Among more than 450,000 distinct CDR3 sequences listed, around 15% were seen once. Sequencing input: blood. These receptors came from a middle-aged woman with Graves' hyperthyroidism. Both conserved end residues are part of each CDR3. A D gene is named only where the DNA matches it firmly. Size is omitted from some rows. Given values are once, few, many or a class for expanded clones.

d_gene	v_gene	j_gene	len	abundance	CDR3aa	CDR3nt
-	TRBV2	TRBJ2-2	16	-	CASNHGVLAFTGELFF	TGTGCCAGCAACCATGGGGTTCTGGCTTTCACCGGGGAGCTGTTTTTT
-	TRBV20-1	TRBJ2-2	14	many	CSASRGWDTGELFF	TGCAGTGCTAGTCGGGGCTGGGACACCGGGGAGCTGTTTTTT
-	TRBV11-2	TRBJ1-3	14	many	CASSLESAGNTIYF	TGTGCCAGCAGCTTAGAAAGTGCGGGAAACACCATATATTTT
-	TRBV20-1	TRBJ1-2	11	-	CSARQGGSYTF	TGCAGTGCTAGACAGGGTGGGAGCTACACCTTC
-	TRBV9	TRBJ2-2	14	-	CASKLDTYTGELFF	TGTGCCAGCAAACTAGACACTTACACCGGGGAGCTGTTTTTT
TRBD2	TRBV20-1	TRBJ2-4	14	few	CSAVAGQAKNIQYF	TGCAGTGCGGTAGCGGGCCAAGCCAAAAACATTCAGTACTTC
-	TRBV29-1	TRBJ1-1	11	-	CSVSLDWEAFF	TGCAGCGTTAGCCTCGATTGGGAAGCTTTCTTT
TRBD2	TRBV5-1	TRBJ2-1	16	many	CASSLAGGVAINEQFF	TGCGCCAGCAGCTTGGCCGGGGGGGTTGCGATCAATGAGCAGTTCTTC
-	TRBV20-1	TRBJ2-1	16	-	CSAREAGSPIPEEQFF	TGCAGTGCTAGAGAGGCAGGGTCCCCTATTCCGGAGGAGCAGTTCTTC
TRBD2	TRBV27	TRBJ2-1	13	-	CASNGLAAGEQFF	TGTGCCAGCAACGGACTAGCCGCTGGCGAGCAGTTCTTC
-	TRBV29-1	TRBJ1-5	17	-	CSVEVEGPVISNQPQHF	TGCAGCGTTGAGGTTGAGGGCCCCGTGATAAGCAATCAGCCCCAGCATTTT
TRBD2	TRBV2	TRBJ2-7	15	many	CASSFIAGPGGEQYF	TGTGCCAGCAGTTTTATAGCGGGGCCCGGAGGCGAGCAGTACTTC
TRBD2	TRBV7-2	TRBJ2-3	18	many	CASSSQTSGRGRTDTQYF	TGTGCCAGCAGCTCACAGACTAGCGGGAGAGGACGCACAGATACGCAGTATTTT
TRBD2	TRBV2	TRBJ2-1	15	many	CASSRSGRVGNEQFF	TGTGCCAGCAGTCGTAGCGGGAGGGTAGGGAATGAGCAGTTCTTC
TRBD1	TRBV29-1	TRBJ2-2	16	-	CSVATLQGAQAGELFF	TGCAGCGTGGCTACCCTTCAGGGGGCTCAGGCCGGGGAGCTGTTTTTT
TRBD1	TRBV27	TRBJ2-1	15	-	CAGRPDRGTYNEQFF	TGTGCCGGCAGGCCTGACAGGGGGACCTACAATGAGCAGTTCTTC
-	TRBV28	TRBJ1-4	16	many	CASSTLRQATNEKLFF	TGTGCCAGCAGTACCTTGAGACAAGCAACTAATGAAAAACTGTTTTTT
TRBD2	TRBV15	TRBJ2-3	19	-	CATSRGPLVASGSTDTQYF	TGTGCCACCAGCAGAGGACCCCTCGTGGCTAGCGGGAGCACAGATACGCAGTATTTT
TRBD2	TRBV10-1	TRBJ2-7	16	many	CASSESTVAGENEQYF	TGCGCCAGCAGTGAGTCGACAGTAGCGGGAGAAAACGAGCAGTACTTC
-	TRBV2	TRBJ1-1	13	-	CASSQDLRTEAFF	TGTGCCAGCAGTCAGGATTTGAGAACTGAAGCTTTCTTT
TRBD2	TRBV12-3/TRBV12-4	TRBJ2-1	13	many	CASSLREGGEQFF	TGTGCCAGCAGTTTACGGGAGGGGGGTGAGCAGTTCTTC
TRBD2	TRBV5-1	TRBJ2-7	16	many	CASSPRTSGSSYEQYF	TGCGCCAGCAGCCCAAGGACTAGCGGGAGCTCCTACGAGCAGTACTTC